This T cell receptor beta chain was observed in a study of T cell repertoires in cytomegalovirus infection. Study-wide background: It was the public TCR beta signatures that indicated both CMV infection and matching HLA type.

MiXCR was run by TCRdb on the reads, yielding one entry per CDR3 protein. This table has some 150,000 distinct CDR3 sequences, about 6% appearing once. Germline CDR1 is SSHAT and CDR2 is FNYEAQ (reference sequence). This CDR3 spans 14 amino acids. Notes on the study in general: Dominating the ex vivo response were HLA-C-restricted CMV-specific TCR beta clonotypes. Carriers of CMV and the relevant HLA type were discriminated by public TCR beta frequency.

This clonotype was recorded at least ten times. What it binds is not known. Mismatch with germline at one junction end may stem from a read error. The chain recombines TRBV7-7 with TRBJ2-3; D is unclear. The sample was PBMCs. This receptor was identified in a human donor in good health (CMV status not recorded). Some clones in this sample may be carry-over from other donors' samples. The CDR3 DNA sequence: TGTGCTAGCAGCGCCACCCTGTCGACAGATACGCAGTATTTT. Encoded protein: CASSATLSTDTQYF.